The entry that follows covers one T cell receptor (beta chain) sequence. Its cognate antigen is unknown. This sample is drawn from a study of immune evolution from preneoplasia to lung adenocarcinoma. Study information: HLA loss of heterozygosity: around 6.5% AIS, about 15% MIA, 30% to 35% ADC, none AAH. Whole-study findings and limits: Later-stage lesions seemingly showed higher T cell density and diversity than normal lung. T cell clonality was higher in KRAS-mutant than EGFR-mutant or wild-type nodules.

Nucleic acids came from premalignant or tumor cells enriched by macro-dissection. The protocol was immunoSEQ multiplex PCR, while the TCRdb copy is restricted to in-frame clones and leaves out a portion. This sample carries thousands of clones, about 80% of them seen once, and the ten largest clones take 3% to 4%. The specimen sequenced was FFPE minimally invasive lung adenocarcinoma tissue. The TCR originated in a person in their sixties or seventies with lung adenocarcinoma.

CDR3 sequence (DNA): TGTGCCAGCAGGGGAAGCAGGGGCACAGATACGCAGTATTTT. This encodes CASRGSRGTDTQYF. The V gene is TRBV2, the J gene TRBJ2-3; the D gene is possibly TRBD1 (5 bases). The CDR3 loop spans 14 amino acids. The V end lost 6 bases, the J end lost 1 base, and 11 bases lay between the germline ends. Germline V gene lookup returns CDR1 SNHLY and CDR2 FYNNEI.